These 21 T cell receptor beta chains originate from one sample sequenced in a study of blood T cell repertoires in COVID-19 (dated by TCRdb to 2019 to 2021). Library prep was done by the immunoSEQ multiplex PCR assay. Entries here come from immuneACCESS through TCRdb and include only in-frame sequences with V and J called. Some clones fail to appear in such tables; in the studies checked, an unresolved V gene covers under half of the shortfall, and the cause of the remainder is unknown. This sample gives 65,000 to 85,000 clones in total; roughly nine tenths of them show up just once. About 4.4% of the sample lies in the top ten. Sequencing used peripheral blood. The origin of the receptors is a man aged 45-65 years with active COVID-19.

There are a few counts of this clone. This chain links TRBV11-1 with TRBJ2-1; D may be TRBD2 (5 bases). Between the trimmed V and J ends, which lost 6 bases and 10 bases, there was a span of 13 bases. The CDR3 is 12 residues long. CDR1 and CDR2 (germline): SGHAT, FQDESV (reference sequence). CDR3 amino acids: CASSLGGWEQFF. The CDR3 bases are TGTGCCAGCAGTCTTGGAGGTTGGGAGCAGTTCTTC.

The CDR3 bases are TGTGCCACCAGTGGTAACAGGGCCCATCAGCCCCAGCATTTT. Translating it yields CATSGNRAHQPQHF. The rearrangement links TRBV24-1 to TRBJ1-5; D is possibly TRBD1 (6 bases). The V gene's germline CDR1 is KGHDR and CDR2 SFDVKD. This CDR3 is 14 amino acids long. The ends were cut back, 5 bases at V and 5 bases at J, with 12 bases in the middle.

V gene TRBV6-5 combines with J gene TRBJ2-5; possible D gene TRBD2, 5 bases. This CDR3 region has 14 residues. CDR1 is MNHEY and CDR2 is SVGAGI in the germline V gene. Trimming stripped 2 bases from V and 5 bases from J, with 12 bases between. CDR3 DNA: TGTGCCAGCAGTTACGGGCCCCGAGGGGAGACCCAGTACTTC. This gives the protein CASSYGPRGETQYF.

This clone was detected only once. The CDR3, as DNA: TGTGCCACCAGTGATCCGTTAGCGGCCTCCTACAATGAGCAGTTCTTC. It encodes CATSDPLAASYNEQFF. The chain joins TRBV24-1 to TRBJ2-1, with TRBD2 as a possible D gene (6 bases). Per the germline V gene, CDR1 is KGHDR and CDR2 is SFDVKD. This CDR3 is built from 16 residues. V was cut by 3 bases and J by 0 bases, with 11 bases left in between.

This sequence joins TRBV6-5 and TRBJ1-2; 7 bases match TRBD1. The CDR3 loop spans 13 amino acids. The ends lost 5 bases at V and 4 bases at J; junction bases unmatched: 4. The germline V gene has CDR1 MNHEY and CDR2 SVGAGI. In nucleotides, the CDR3 is TGTGCCAGCAGTACCGACAGGGCCTATGGCTACACCTTC. Translation: CASSTDRAYGYTF.

The chain is built from TRBV5-1 and TRBJ1-3; D not certain. Trimming stripped 4 bases from V and 0 bases from J, with 11 bases between. From germline, CDR1 is SGHRS and CDR2 YFSETQ. The CDR3 runs 15 residues. The CDR3 DNA reads TGCGCCAGCAGCCCTGAGAGGGTCTCTGGAAACACCATATATTTT. Protein: CASSPERVSGNTIYF.

The V gene is TRBV27, the J gene TRBJ1-6; perhaps TRBD1 as D (5 bases). The ends were cut back, 0 bases at V and 9 bases at J, with 12 bases in the middle. The germline V gene has CDR1 MNHEY and CDR2 SMNVEV (reference sequence). The CDR3 has 15 amino acids. The CDR3, as DNA: TGTGCCAGCAGTTTATCGGGCGGGGGTGGTTCACCCCTCCACTTT. Its translation: CASSLSGGGGSPLHF.

The chain combines TRBV18 with TRBJ2-7; D is uncertain. Trimming removed 6 bases from V and 6 bases from J, with 15 bases in between. Germline V gene sequence: CDR1 KGHSH, CDR2 LQKENI. CDR3 size: 13 residues. The CDR3 nucleotides read TGTGCCAGCTCCCTAATCCGGGTTGGCGAGCAGTACTTC. It specifies CASSLIRVGEQYF.

V gene TRBV6-5 combines with J gene TRBJ2-7; 7 bases align to TRBD1. This CDR3 is built from 15 residues. The trim removed 6 bases at V and 2 bases at J, leaving 10 bases unmatched. Germline CDR1 reads MNHEY; CDR2 reads SVGAGI. The CDR3 loop is CASSSDRRHTYEQYF. The CDR3 coding sequence is TGTGCCAGCAGCTCGGACAGGAGACACACCTACGAGCAGTACTTC.

This clone was recorded only once. The rearrangement uses TRBV3-1 (or the pseudogene TRBV3-2) and TRBJ2-3, with 8 bases matching TRBD2. Germline lookup yields CDR1 LGHDT and CDR2 YNNKEL (reference sequence). This CDR3 comprises 16 residues. The V segment lost 2 bases and the J segment 0 bases; nucleotides outside the gene matches: 4. CDR3 in DNA: TGTGCCAGCAGCCAATTAGCGGGAAAGAGCACAGATACGCAGTATTTT. It encodes CASSQLAGKSTDTQYF.

This clone was picked up a small number of times. The V and J genes are TRBV4-1 and TRBJ2-3, with 9 bases aligning to TRBD2. This CDR3 has 14 residues. Looked up from germline, CDR1 is MGHRA and CDR2 is YSYEKL. The trim removed 0 bases at V and 9 bases at J, leaving 4 bases unmatched. This CDR3 reads CASSQDGAGGTQYF. The DNA of the CDR3 is TGCGCCAGCAGCCAAGATGGCGCGGGGGGGACGCAGTATTTT.

This clone qualifies as medium-sized (0.01 to 0.1%). The rearrangement links TRBV6-1 to TRBJ2-7; 7 positions agree with TRBD2. The length of the CDR3 is 14 residues. Losses at the gene ends were 3 bases for V and 3 bases for J; bases not matched to a gene: 5. CDR1 and CDR2 (germline): MNHNS, SASEGT. The CDR3 region is CASSEWLADYEQYF. The CDR3 coding sequence is TGTGCCAGCAGTGAGTGGCTAGCGGACTACGAGCAGTACTTC.

This clone came up once. The chain recombines TRBV6-5 with TRBJ2-2; 7 bases map to TRBD1. CDR3 size: 14 residues. Germline V CDR1 and CDR2: MNHEY, SVGAGI. V trimming: 6 bases; J trimming: 5 bases; junction bases outside the gene matches: 6. The CDR3, as DNA: TGTGCCAGCAGGAAAGACAGGGCAACCGGGGAGCTGTTTTTT. Encoded protein: CASRKDRATGELFF.

The chain uses TRBV19 and TRBJ2-7, with TRBD1 identical over 8 bases. The germline CDR1 and CDR2 sequences are LNHDA and SQIVND (reference sequence). CDR3 length: 13 residues. Trimming cost V 3 bases and J 6 bases; bases outside gene matches: 4. The CDR3 DNA is TGTGCCAGTAGTATCCAGGGGGCGGGCGAGCAGTACTTC. Its translation is CASSIQGAGEQYF.

The chain is built from TRBV4-2 and TRBJ1-2; tentative D call: TRBD1 (5 bases). The ends were cut back, 0 bases at V and 7 bases at J, with 18 bases in the middle. This CDR3 contains 16 residues. Germline V lookup: CDR1 LGHNA, CDR2 YNFKEQ. The CDR3 coding sequence is TGTGCCAGCAGCCAAGATCTAGAAAAGGGGTGGAGTGGCTACACCTTC. Residues: CASSQDLEKGWSGYTF.

The J gene is TRBJ2-2, the V gene TRBV30, with D perhaps matching TRBD1 (6 bases). The CDR3 is 18 amino acids. Trimming stripped 5 bases from V and 1 base from J, with 23 bases between. From germline, CDR1 is GTSNPN and CDR2 SVGIG (reference sequence). CDR3 in amino acids: CAWALGQTRTLNTGELFF. CDR3 sequence (DNA): TGTGCCTGGGCTCTTGGACAGACTCGAACATTGAACACCGGGGAGCTGTTTTTT.

J is TRBJ2-5 and V is TRBV4-3, with TRBD1 as a possible D gene (6 bases). Germline V gene lookup returns CDR1 LGHNA and CDR2 YSLEER. The CDR3 is 16 residues long. V dropped 0 bases and J dropped 9 bases, with 20 bases sitting between them. For the CDR3, the DNA is TGCGCCAGCAGCCAAGATTGGACTCTGCCAGGGGCGCCCCAGTACTTC. This codes for CASSQDWTLPGAPQYF.

V is TRBV9 and J is TRBJ1-2, with TRBD1 as a possible D gene (5 bases). Germline CDR1 SGDLS, CDR2 YYNGEE. Trimming removed 0 bases from V and 7 bases from J, with 19 bases in between. This CDR3 contains 16 residues. The CDR3 reads CASSVDPRGTVRGYTF. The CDR3 DNA reads as TGTGCCAGCAGCGTAGATCCTCGGGGGACTGTTCGTGGCTACACCTTC.

The V gene is TRBV23-1, the J gene TRBJ2-3, with 9 nucleotides matching TRBD1. Being an ORF, TRBV23-1 has a function that is uncertain. This CDR3 spans 17 amino acids. V was pared by 3 bases and J by 1 base, with 8 bases of the junction left unmatched. CDR3 bases: TGCGCCAGCAGTCATTCGGGACAGGGAGGGGGCACAGATACGCAGTATTTT. Translated, it gives CASSHSGQGGGTDTQYF.

This clone was recorded once. This sequence joins TRBV2 and TRBJ2-5; 11 bases map to TRBD2. The CDR3 totals 15 residues. CDR1 is SNHLY, CDR2 FYNNEI, per germline. V dropped 6 bases and J dropped 2; count of bases not matched to a gene: 5. CDR3 protein: CASRELAGEQETQYF. CDR3 in DNA: TGTGCCAGCAGGGAACTAGCGGGGGAGCAAGAGACCCAGTACTTC.

The chain links TRBV18 to TRBJ2-7; D unclear. Per germline, CDR1 KGHSH and CDR2 LQKENI. V was clipped by 6 bases and J by 0 bases, with 9 bases between them. This CDR3 contains 13 residues. CDR3 coding DNA: TGTGCCAGCTCCCCCGAACTCTCCTACGAGCAGTACTTC. Its protein product is CASSPELSYEQYF. The full variable domain, completed using reference TRBV18 and TRBJ2-7, is NAGVMQNPRHLVRRRGQEARLRCSPMKGHSHVYWYRQLPEEGLKFMVYLQKENIIDESGMPKERFSAEFPKEGPSILRIQQVVRGDSAAYFCASSPELSYEQYFGPGTRLTVT.